A single sample gave rise to the 11 T cell receptor beta chains below, sequenced in a study of CD8 T cells in ankylosing spondylitis. TCRdb re-called the 5' RACE reads with MiXCR, one entry per CDR3 protein. Of 200,000 to 250,000 distinct CDR3 sequences detected, around 10% appear once; the ten largest clones hold less than 7.5%. The sequenced sample was blood, either unsorted or a sorted T cell fraction (not recorded which). The receptors were gathered from a male donor with ankylosing spondylitis or in good health (not recorded which).

This clonotype was seen many times. The rearrangement uses TRBV9 and TRBJ2-7, with D tentatively TRBD2 (6 bases). CDR1 and CDR2 (germline): SGDLS, YYNGEE. Trimming removed 2 bases from V and 7 bases from J, with 16 bases in between. This CDR3 is built from 14 residues. The CDR3 nucleotides are TGTGCCAGCAGCGTGGACGGAGGGGATGATGAGCAGTACTTC. This translates into CASSVDGGDDEQYF.

This clonotype was found a few times. The rearrangement uses TRBV29-1 and TRBJ2-5; D is possibly TRBD1 or TRBD2 (5 bases each). CDR1 and CDR2 from the germline V gene are SQVTM and ANQGSEA. The CDR3 loop spans 17 amino acids. The V and J ends lost 0 bases and 5 bases respectively, with 22 bases between them. CDR3 protein: CSVEDLTGLTEGETQYF. As DNA, the CDR3 is TGCAGCGTTGAAGATCTGACGGGCCTAACCGAGGGGGAGACCCAGTACTTC.

This clonotype was observed many times. The chain employs TRBV29-1 and TRBJ2-4, with no clear D. V shed 5 bases and J shed 11 bases, with 13 bases lying between them. The germline V gene encodes CDR1 SQVTM and CDR2 ANQGSEA. CDR3 length: 11 residues. The CDR3 here is CSVSGGLLQYF. The CDR3 DNA reads TGCAGCGTTTCGGGTGGGCTCCTTCAGTACTTC.

As for this clonotype: This CDR3 is missing its conserved last phenylalanine or tryptophan, likely due to a read error. The chain has TRBV5-1 and TRBJ2-6; D ambiguous. V was clipped by 4 bases and J by 1 base, with 6 bases between them. Looked up from germline, CDR1 is SGHRS and CDR2 is YFSETQ. The CDR3 is made up of 14 amino acids. The CDR3 DNA reads as TGCGCCAGCAGCGTATGGTCTGGGGCCAACGTCCTGACTCTC. It is translated as CASSVWSGANVLTL.

This clonotype was seen many times. J is TRBJ1-1 and V is TRBV29-1; 7 positions agree with TRBD1. V was clipped by 4 bases and J by 1 base; unmatched bases: 9. Germline lookup yields CDR1 SQVTM and CDR2 ANQGSEA. CDR3 length: 15 residues. CDR3 sequence: CSVALRGQGNTEAFF. The DNA for the CDR3 is TGCAGCGTTGCGTTAAGGGGGCAGGGGAACACTGAAGCTTTCTTT. The variable domain in full, with the rest retrieved from reference TRBV29-1 and TRBJ1-1, is SAVISQKPSRDICQRGTSLTIQCQVDSQVTMMFWYRQQPGQSLTLIATANQGSEATYESGFVIDKFPISRPNLTFSTLTVSNMSPEDSSIYLCSVALRGQGNTEAFFGQGTRLTVV.

This clonotype was picked up a small number of times. V is TRBV19 and J is TRBJ1-4, with a possible D match to TRBD1 (5 bases). The V end lost 5 bases, the J end lost 4 bases, and 14 bases lay between the germline ends. Germline lookup yields CDR1 LNHDA and CDR2 SQIVND (reference sequence). This CDR3 has 15 amino acids. CDR3 sequence reads: CASSSGTSNNEKLFF. CDR3 sequence (DNA): TGTGCCAGTAGTTCCGGGACGTCCAATAATGAAAAACTGTTTTTT.

Regarding this clonotype: A read error may explain this, as a much larger clone is one base away. The genes are TRBV5-1 and TRBJ2-1, with D perhaps being TRBD1 or TRBD2 (6 bases each). The V gene's germline CDR1 is SGHRS and CDR2 YFSETQ. This CDR3 has 14 amino acids. Trimming stripped 2 bases from V and 9 bases from J, with 15 bases between. The CDR3 nucleotides are TGCGCCAGCAGCTTTAGAGGGGGGTACGGTGAGCAGTTCTTC. Translated: CASSFRGGYGEQFF.

This clonotype was recorded many times. This rearrangement joins TRBV28 to TRBJ2-2; D is undetermined. With 6 bases removed from V and 7 bases from J, the gap between germline ends came to 15 bases. The CDR3 covers 14 residues. CDR1 and CDR2 from the germline V gene are MDHEN and SYDVKM. The CDR3 protein is CASSRGGQIGELFF. The CDR3 DNA reads TGTGCCAGCAGCCGCGGTGGGCAAATCGGGGAGCTGTTTTTT.

The chain joins TRBV7-9 to TRBJ1-2; D is undetermined. This CDR3 spans 13 amino acids. The V end lost 5 bases, the J end lost 8 bases, and 15 bases lay between the germline ends. Germline CDR1 reads SEHNR; CDR2 reads FQNEAQ (reference sequence). The CDR3 sequence is CASSPESFGGYTF. The CDR3 DNA reads TGTGCCAGCAGCCCAGAGAGTTTCGGAGGCTACACCTTC.

The chain has TRBV27 and TRBJ1-1; D is possibly TRBD1 (6 bases). There are 14 residues in the CDR3. Germline values: CDR1 MNHEY, CDR2 SMNVEV (reference sequence). V lost 5 bases and J 1 base, leaving 11 bases between the germline ends. CDR3 DNA: TGTGCCAGCAGTACACAGACAGGGAACACTGAAGCTTTCTTT. This encodes CASSTQTGNTEAFF.

This clonotype was seen only a few times. A much more abundant neighbour one base away suggests this may be a read error. This chain joins TRBV12-3 or TRBV12-4 and TRBJ2-3, with a possible D match to TRBD1 (7 bases). The CDR3 spans 15 residues. The CDR3, as DNA: TGTGGCAGCAGCCCTGGGGCAGGGGGAGGCTATACGCAGTATTTT. As protein: CGSSPGAGGGYTQYF.